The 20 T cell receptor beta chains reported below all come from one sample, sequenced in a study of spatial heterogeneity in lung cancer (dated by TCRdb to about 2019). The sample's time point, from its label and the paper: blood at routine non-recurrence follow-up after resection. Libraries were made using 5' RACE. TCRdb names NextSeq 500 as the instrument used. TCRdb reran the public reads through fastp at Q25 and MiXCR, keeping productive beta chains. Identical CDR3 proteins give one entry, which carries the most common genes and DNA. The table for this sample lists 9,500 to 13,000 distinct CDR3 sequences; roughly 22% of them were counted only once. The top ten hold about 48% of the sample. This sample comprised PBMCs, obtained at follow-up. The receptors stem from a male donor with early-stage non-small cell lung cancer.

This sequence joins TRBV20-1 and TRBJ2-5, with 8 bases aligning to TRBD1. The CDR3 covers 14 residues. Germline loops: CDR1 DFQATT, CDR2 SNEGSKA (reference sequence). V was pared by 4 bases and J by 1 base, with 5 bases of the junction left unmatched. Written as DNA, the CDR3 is TGCAGTGCTAACCTGGACAGGGTCCAAGAGACCCAGTACTTC. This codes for CSANLDRVQETQYF.

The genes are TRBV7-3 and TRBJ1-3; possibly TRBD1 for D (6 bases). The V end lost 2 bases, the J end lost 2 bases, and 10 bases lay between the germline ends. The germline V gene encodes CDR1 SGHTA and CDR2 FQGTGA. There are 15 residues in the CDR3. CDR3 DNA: TGTGCCAGCAGCTTACTGGGGGCGCCTGGAAACACCATATATTTT. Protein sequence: CASSLLGAPGNTIYF.

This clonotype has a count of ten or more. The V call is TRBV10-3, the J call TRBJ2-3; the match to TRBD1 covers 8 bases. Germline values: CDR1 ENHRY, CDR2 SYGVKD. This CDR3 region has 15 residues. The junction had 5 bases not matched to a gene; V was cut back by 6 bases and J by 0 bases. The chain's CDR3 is CAISVQGGSTDTQYF. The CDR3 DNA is TGTGCCATCAGCGTACAGGGGGGAAGCACAGATACGCAGTATTTT.

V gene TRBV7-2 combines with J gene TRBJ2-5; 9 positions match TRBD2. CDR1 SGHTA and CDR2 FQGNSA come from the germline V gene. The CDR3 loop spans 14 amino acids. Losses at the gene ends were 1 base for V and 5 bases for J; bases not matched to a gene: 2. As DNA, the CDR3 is TGTGCCAGCAGCTTAGACCTAGCGGGGGAGACCCAGTACTTC. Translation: CASSLDLAGETQYF.

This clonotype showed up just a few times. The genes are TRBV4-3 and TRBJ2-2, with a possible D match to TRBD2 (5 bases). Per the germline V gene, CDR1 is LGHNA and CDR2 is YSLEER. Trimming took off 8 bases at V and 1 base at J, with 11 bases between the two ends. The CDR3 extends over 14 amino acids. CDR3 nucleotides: TGCGCCAGCGGACGGGGATTGAACACCGGGGAGCTGTTTTTT. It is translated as CASGRGLNTGELFF.

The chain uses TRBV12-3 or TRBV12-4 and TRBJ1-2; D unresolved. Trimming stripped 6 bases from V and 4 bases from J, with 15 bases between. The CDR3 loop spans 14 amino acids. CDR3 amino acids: CASSKDGFTYGYTF. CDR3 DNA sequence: TGTGCCAGCAGCAAGGACGGATTTACCTATGGCTACACCTTC.

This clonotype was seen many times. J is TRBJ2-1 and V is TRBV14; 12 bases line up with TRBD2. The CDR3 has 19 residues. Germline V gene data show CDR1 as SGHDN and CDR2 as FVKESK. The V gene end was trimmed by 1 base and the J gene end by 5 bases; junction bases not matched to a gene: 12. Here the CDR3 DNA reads TGTGCCAGCAGCCAAGCCTTTGGACTAGCGGGGACCCTAAACAATGAGCAGTTCTTC. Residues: CASSQAFGLAGTLNNEQFF.

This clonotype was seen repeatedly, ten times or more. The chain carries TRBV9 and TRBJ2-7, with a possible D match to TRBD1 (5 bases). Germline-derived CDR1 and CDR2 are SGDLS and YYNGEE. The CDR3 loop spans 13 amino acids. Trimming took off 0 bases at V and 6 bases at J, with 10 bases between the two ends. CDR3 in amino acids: CASSVAQDGEQYF. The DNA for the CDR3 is TGTGCCAGCAGCGTAGCACAGGACGGCGAGCAGTACTTC.

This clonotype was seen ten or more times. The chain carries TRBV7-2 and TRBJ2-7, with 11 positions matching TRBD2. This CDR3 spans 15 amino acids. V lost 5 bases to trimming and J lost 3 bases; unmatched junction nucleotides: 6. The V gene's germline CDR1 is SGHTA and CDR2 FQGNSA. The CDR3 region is CASSVLGLADYEQYF. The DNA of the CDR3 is TGTGCCAGCAGCGTTCTGGGACTAGCGGACTACGAGCAGTACTTC.

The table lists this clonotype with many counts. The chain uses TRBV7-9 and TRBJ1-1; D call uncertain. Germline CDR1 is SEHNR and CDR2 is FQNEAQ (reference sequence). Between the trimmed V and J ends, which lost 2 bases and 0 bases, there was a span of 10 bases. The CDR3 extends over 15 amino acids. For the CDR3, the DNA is TGTGCCAGCAGCTTAAATGCGGGATTGAACACTGAAGCTTTCTTT. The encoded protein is CASSLNAGLNTEAFF.

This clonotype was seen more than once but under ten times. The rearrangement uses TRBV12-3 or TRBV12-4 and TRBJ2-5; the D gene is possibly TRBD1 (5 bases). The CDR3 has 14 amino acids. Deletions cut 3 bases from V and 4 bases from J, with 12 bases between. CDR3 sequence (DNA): TGTGCCAGCAGTTTTCTGGGAAGGGGAGAGACCCAGTACTTC. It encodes CASSFLGRGETQYF.

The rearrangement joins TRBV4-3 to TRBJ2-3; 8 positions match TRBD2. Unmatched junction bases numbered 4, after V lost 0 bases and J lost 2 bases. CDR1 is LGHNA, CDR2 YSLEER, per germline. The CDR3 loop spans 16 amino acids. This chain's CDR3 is CASSQDSLADTDTQYF. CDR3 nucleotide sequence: TGCGCCAGCAGCCAAGATTCACTAGCGGACACAGATACGCAGTATTTT.

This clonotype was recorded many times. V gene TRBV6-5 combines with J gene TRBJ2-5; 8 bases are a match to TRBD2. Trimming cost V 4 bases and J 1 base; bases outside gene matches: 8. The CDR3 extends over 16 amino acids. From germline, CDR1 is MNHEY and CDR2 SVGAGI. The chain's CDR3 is CASSSVAGPFQETQYF. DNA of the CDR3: TGTGCCAGCAGTTCCGTAGCGGGACCGTTCCAAGAGACCCAGTACTTC.

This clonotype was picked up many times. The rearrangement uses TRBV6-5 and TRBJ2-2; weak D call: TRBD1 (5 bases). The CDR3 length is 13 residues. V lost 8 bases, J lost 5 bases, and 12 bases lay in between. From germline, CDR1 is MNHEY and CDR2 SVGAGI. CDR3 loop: CASGPGMTGELFF. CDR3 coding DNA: TGTGCCAGCGGTCCAGGGATGACCGGGGAGCTGTTTTTT.

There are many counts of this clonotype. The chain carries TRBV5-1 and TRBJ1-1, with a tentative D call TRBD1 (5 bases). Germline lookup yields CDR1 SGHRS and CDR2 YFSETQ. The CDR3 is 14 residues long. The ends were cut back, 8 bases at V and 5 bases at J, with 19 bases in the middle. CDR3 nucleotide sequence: TGCGCCAGTGCCCTACAGGTTCGGGGAACTGAAGCTTTCTTT. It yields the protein CASALQVRGTEAFF.

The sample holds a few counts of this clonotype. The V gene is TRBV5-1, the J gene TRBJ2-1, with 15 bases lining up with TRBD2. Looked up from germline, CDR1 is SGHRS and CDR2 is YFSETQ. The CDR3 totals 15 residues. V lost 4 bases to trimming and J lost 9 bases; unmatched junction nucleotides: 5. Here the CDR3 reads CASSQGLAGGSEQFF. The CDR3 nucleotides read TGCGCCAGCAGCCAAGGACTAGCGGGAGGGAGTGAGCAGTTCTTC.

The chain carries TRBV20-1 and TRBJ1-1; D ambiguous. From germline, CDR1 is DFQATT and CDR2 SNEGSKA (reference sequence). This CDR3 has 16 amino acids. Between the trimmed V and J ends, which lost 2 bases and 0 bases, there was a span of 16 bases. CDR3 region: CSARTTAGFMNTEAFF. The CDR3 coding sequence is TGCAGTGCTAGAACAACCGCGGGTTTCATGAACACTGAAGCTTTCTTT.

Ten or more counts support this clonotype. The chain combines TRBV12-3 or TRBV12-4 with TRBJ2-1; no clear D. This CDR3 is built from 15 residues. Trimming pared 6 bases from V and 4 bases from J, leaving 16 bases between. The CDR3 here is CASRSRLRSYNEQFF. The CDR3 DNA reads TGTGCCAGCAGGTCAAGGTTAAGGAGTTACAATGAGCAGTTCTTC.

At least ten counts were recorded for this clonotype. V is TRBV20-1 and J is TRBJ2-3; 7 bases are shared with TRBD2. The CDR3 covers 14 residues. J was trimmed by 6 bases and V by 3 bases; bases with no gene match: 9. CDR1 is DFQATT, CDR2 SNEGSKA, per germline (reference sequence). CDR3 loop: CSASVPGLPDTQYF. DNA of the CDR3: TGCAGTGCTAGCGTCCCGGGACTACCGGATACGCAGTATTTT.

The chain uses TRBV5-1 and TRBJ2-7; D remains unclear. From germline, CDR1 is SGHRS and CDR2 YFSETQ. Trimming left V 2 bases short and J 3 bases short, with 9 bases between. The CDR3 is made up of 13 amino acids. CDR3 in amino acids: CASSFEHLYEQYF. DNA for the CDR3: TGCGCCAGCAGCTTCGAACACCTCTACGAGCAGTACTTC.